These 9 T cell receptor beta chains originate from one sample sequenced in a study of cytomegalovirus exposure and HLA in healthy donors. The PCR employed 60 Vbeta primers together with 13 Jbeta primers. Sequencing used immunoSEQ multiplex PCR; TCRdb keeps in-frame clones, though not all of them. The repertoire holds over 150,000 clones, with roughly 77% as singletons. The sample comprised PBMCs. The receptors here all came from a woman between 25 and 40 years old in good health and CMV-seropositive.

The CDR3 region has the DNA TGTGCCAGCAGTTTCGACGGGAGGGCCTCGGGCGGGGAGCTGTTTTTT. Encoded protein: CASSFDGRASGGELFF. The genes are TRBV28 and TRBJ2-2, with TRBD2 identical over 8 bases. The CDR3 is 16 residues long. CDR1 and CDR2 from the germline V gene are MDHEN and SYDVKM. The V segment lost 3 bases and the J segment 7 bases; nucleotides outside the gene matches: 10.

This sequence joins TRBV5-1 and TRBJ1-1; TRBD1 matches 7 bases. V shed 0 bases and J 5 bases; nucleotides not matched to a gene: 10. This CDR3 spans 16 amino acids. CDR1 is SGHRS, CDR2 YFSETQ, per germline. This CDR3 reads CASSLGGGGEATEAFF. CDR3 nucleotide sequence: TGCGCCAGCAGCTTGGGAGGAGGGGGCGAGGCGACTGAAGCTTTCTTT.

The CDR3 DNA follows: TGTGCCAGCGGGACAGGTTATGGCTACACCTTC. Translation gives CASGTGYGYTF. This chain connects TRBV25-1 to TRBJ1-2; 8 nucleotides align to TRBD1. CDR3 length: 11 amino acids. The V gene end was trimmed by 8 bases and the J gene end by 5 bases; junction bases not matched to a gene: 1. CDR1 and CDR2 (germline): MGHDK, SYGVNS.

The rearrangement joins TRBV28 to TRBJ1-1; TRBD1 might be the D (6 bases). Germline CDR1 and CDR2: MDHEN and SYDVKM. Trimming took 2 bases from V and 12 from J, leaving 13 bases between them. CDR3 length: 12 amino acids. CDR3 DNA: TGTGCCAGCAGTTTACTACAGGGAGAATCTTTCTTT. It codes for CASSLLQGESFF.

The rearrangement joins TRBV18 to TRBJ2-7, with TRBD1 matching 8 bases. CDR1 is KGHSH, CDR2 LQKENI, per germline. The CDR3 covers 16 residues. J gave up 7 bases and V 5 bases, and 16 bases lay outside the gene matches. CDR3 sequence (DNA): TGTGCCAGCTCAAGGTCCGGGACAGGAGATAAATGGGAGCAGTACTTC. Its translation: CASSRSGTGDKWEQYF. Full variable domain (missing parts from reference TRBV18 and TRBJ2-7): NAGVMQNPRHLVRRRGQEARLRCSPMKGHSHVYWYRQLPEEGLKFMVYLQKENIIDESGMPKERFSAEFPKEGPSILRIQQVVRGDSAAYFCASSRSGTGDKWEQYFGPGTRLTVT.

This sequence joins TRBV5-6 and TRBJ1-5; D is uncertain. V was cut by 4 bases and J by 0 bases, with 11 bases left in between. Germline CDR1 is SGHDT and CDR2 is YYEEEE. This CDR3 is 15 amino acids long. The CDR3 sequence is CASSRGPFSNQPQHF. In DNA form, the CDR3 reads TGTGCCAGCAGCCGAGGCCCGTTTAGCAATCAGCCCCAGCATTTT.

This chain uses TRBV7-2 with TRBJ2-5, with a possible D match to TRBD2 (5 bases). CDR1 SGHTA and CDR2 FQGNSA come from the germline V gene. Trimming stripped 0 bases from V and 7 bases from J, with 18 bases between. The CDR3 covers 16 residues. The CDR3 nucleotides are TGTGCCAGCAGCTTAGCGGACCCGACTCCCGCGGGGACCCAGTACTTC. Its translation: CASSLADPTPAGTQYF.

The chain carries TRBV7-9 and TRBJ2-7; TRBD1 is a possible D gene (5 bases). The V and J ends lost 1 base and 4 bases respectively, with 11 bases between them. The CDR3 length is 14 residues. In germline, CDR1 is SEHNR, CDR2 FQNEAQ (reference sequence). The CDR3 DNA reads as TGTGCCAGCAGCTTAGTTAGCAGGGATTACGAGCAGTACTTC. The encoded protein is CASSLVSRDYEQYF.

The V gene is TRBV4-1, the J gene TRBJ1-3; 10 bases line up with TRBD1. V dropped 5 bases and J dropped 3; count of bases not matched to a gene: 4. The CDR3 contains 15 residues. In germline, CDR1 is MGHRA, CDR2 YSYEKL. This CDR3 is CASSEWTGGGNTIYF. CDR3 DNA sequence: TGCGCCAGCAGCGAGTGGACAGGGGGTGGAAACACCATATATTTT.